A selection of T cell receptor beta chains follows, all from one sample in a study of T cell responses to AZD1222 COVID-19 vaccine. The repertoire was sequenced with immunoSEQ multiplex PCR; TCRdb's copy has only in-frame clones and lacks some. The sample yields more than 95,000 clones, more than 65% seen once. The specimen comprised peripheral blood, sampled 28 days after the second AZD1222 dose. The receptors shown here come from an adult who received the AZD1222 COVID-19 vaccine. CDR3s include the opening cysteine and the closing phenylalanine or tryptophan. The order of the fields is V gene, CDR3 length, J gene, clone size, CDR3 protein. Size is stated for part of the rows, as once, few or many counts, or as a class when the clone is expanded.

TRBV19,18,TRBJ2-6,NA,CASATRGIGVSGANVLTF
TRBV5-1,14,TRBJ1-1,NA,CASSLAAGNTEAFF
TRBV12-3/TRBV12-4,11,TRBJ2-7,NA,CASSLRNEQYF
TRBV6-5,16,TRBJ2-1,few,CASSYFRGGGYGEQFF
TRBV19,15,TRBJ2-3,NA,CASSLWGGGWDTQYF
TRBV12-3/TRBV12-4,13,TRBJ2-7,NA,CASSLGPAYEQYF
TRBV12-3/TRBV12-4,13,TRBJ1-4,NA,CASSVGKGQKLFF
TRBV28,14,TRBJ1-2,once,CASSLGTGTYGYTF
TRBV9,14,TRBJ1-1,NA,CASIPPDRDTEAFF
TRBV5-4,14,TRBJ2-3,NA,CASSLRLQTDTQYF
TRBV5-8,15,TRBJ1-4,NA,CASSSGQGSNEKLFF